Reported below is one TCR beta chain. Blood genomic DNA input for TRB amplification was about 250-550 ng. CDR3 length: 16 residues. CDR1 and CDR2 from the germline V gene are LNHDA and SQIVND (reference sequence). The V end was cut by 4 bases, the J end by 1 base, with 16 bases between. This entry comes from a study of T and B cells in COVID-19 patients. Study background: Of some 19 active-infection patients, over 9 were critically ill with mechanical ventilation or extracorporeal membrane oxygenation. Most of the roughly 20 active-infection patients had comorbidities associated with unfavorable COVID-19 outcome.

BIOMED2 TRB-A/B primer pools were used in multiplex TRB PCR. In TCRdb, the multiplex PCR reads were re-called with MiXCR into one record per CDR3 protein. The data hold around 15,000 distinct CDR3 sequences, with about 29% observed a single time. Sequenced material: blood. The source of this sequence is a human donor who had recovered from COVID-19. This chain joins TRBV19 and TRBJ1-1, with D unclear. Here the CDR3 DNA reads TGTGCCAGTAGTACTCCCAGCAGGCGGAGGAACACTGAAGCTTTCTTT. Protein sequence: CASSTPSRRRNTEAFF.